This T cell receptor beta chain was identified in a study of beta chain features in type 1 diabetes (dated by TCRdb to 2016 to 2019). Describing the broader study: Mean age, gender distribution, total cell number and subset yield did not differ between patients and healthy donors. A total of about 110,000,000 sorted cells were examined across all samples, and a strong correlation was observed between cell number per subset and RNA yield. The study compared the TCRB repertoires of sorted circulating CD4+ T cell subsets in recently diagnosed type 1 diabetes patients with those in matched healthy donors. Whereas all 28 donors provided naive and central memory subsets, regulatory and stem cell-like memory subsets were isolated from just 8 patients and roughly 8 healthy donors. Study-level results and caveats: HLA sub-analyses involved small numbers of individuals, so any influence of HLA type on TCRB rearrangement remained unresolved. PCR may preferentially amplify shorter templates, but because patient and control samples were amplified and corrected together, any resulting skew would affect both groups equally. Naive, central memory and regulatory TCRB repertoires appeared to be more similar among patients than among healthy donors. Because cDNA rather than genomic DNA was sequenced, highly expressing activated cells could have been over-represented, although no difference in activation and CD3 levels was found between groups. In all four CD4+ subsets, TCRB CDR3 length was moderately but significantly shorter in type 1 diabetes patients. Fewer insertions and more nucleotide deletions at VDJ recombination sites were observed in patients with type 1 diabetes, implying thymic rearrangement abnormalities.

From a lookup of the germline V gene, CDR1 and CDR2 are SNHLY and FYNNEI. V was cut back by 7 bases and J by 4 bases, leaving a gap of 15 bases between them. The CDR3 covers 14 residues, taking in both the cysteine and the phenylalanine. The kept DNA is CDR3 alone, 42 bases in frame from the first base. About this clone: Its antigen is still unknown. Base qualities were left out, and no much larger clone turns up one base away.

A single peripheral blood draw of around 0.11 L on average was collected from each donor into heparinised tubes. Using a panel that included CD45RO, CCR7, CD25, CD127, CD95 and CD27, naive, central memory, regulatory and stem cell-like memory CD4+ T cells were sorted on a BD FACSAria II. All sorted populations exceeded 98% purity. PBMCs were isolated immediately by Lymphoprep density gradient centrifugation and stained directly without culture. Samples were stained and sorted in pairs, with one healthy donor and one patient per experiment, so that batch effects were minimized. The entire amount of isolated RNA was reverse transcribed using the High Capacity cDNA Reverse Transcription Kit, so the sequenced TCRB transcripts were expressed ones. Deep immunoSEQ sequencing was performed on naive, central memory and regulatory T cell samples, with an average of approximately 4 million total reads per sample. Sorted cells were lysed in RLT buffer, and RNA was extracted using DNase-treated RNeasy Micro or Mini kits according to cell number. To prevent cross-contamination, every cell subset was processed on its own, while patient and healthy donor samples were processed together. TCRB sequences were amplified from cDNA with the immunoSEQ multiplex PCR, producing 87-bp fragments spanning the CDR3 region. Sequencing of the amplicons was performed on the Illumina HiSeq platform. Per the original workflow: Synthetic template baselines were used to correct PCR bias computationally, reads within Hamming distance 2 were collapsed, and singletons that could not be merged were discarded. Reads were aligned against IMGT to assign V, D and J genes, CDR3 length and insertions or deletions at six rearrangement sites. Within each subset, clonotype counts were normalized to sorted cell number, after which true diversity and Gini coefficients were computed with the tcR R package. The overlap coefficient, calculated on TCRB nucleotide sequences, was used to measure repertoire sharing. As a proxy for the pre-selection repertoire, out-of-frame TCRB sequences from naive cells were analyzed. The table comes from immuneACCESS by way of TCRdb, which keeps in-frame sequences with V and J called. Part of the clones is missing from these tables; in studies checked, under half for an unresolved V gene and the rest for unknown reasons. The V and J calls and the clone size are those of that table, but D and trimming were determined from the DNA. This sample is represented by under 350,000 clones; roughly an eighth of them were singletons. The top ten clones comprise around 0.016% of the sample.

The clonotype was recovered from a man aged 25-45 years with type 1 diabetes. What was sequenced was naive CD4+ T cells from blood. The meaning of the sample's cell subset or site label: true naive CD4+ T cells. The V gene is TRBV2 and the J gene is TRBJ2-3, with TRBD1 perhaps the D gene, on 6 matching bases. The CDR3 in this case is CASTGSYRADTQYF. The bases read TGTGCCAGCACCGGAAGTTACAGGGCAGATACGCAGTATTTT.